This T cell receptor beta chain comes out of a study of blood T cell repertoires in COVID-19. CDR1 is GTSNPN and CDR2 is SVGIG in the germline V gene (reference sequence). The CDR3 has 13 residues. V lost 0 bases, J lost 3 bases, and 8 bases lay in between. Methods used by the authors: How many nucleated cells were present was estimated from reference gene primer amplification. Profiling relied on immunoSEQ multiplex PCR, and the TCRdb table lists in-frame clones only, not all of them. The V and J calls and clone size are taken from that table; D and trimming were inferred from the DNA. The sample has around 95,000 clones, approximately 90% seen once; the top ten hold 4% to 6%.

The V call is TRBV30, the J call TRBJ1-1; no clear D gene. The receptor's source is a man aged 45 to 65 with acute or convalescent COVID-19. Sequencing was performed on peripheral blood. CDR3 DNA: TGTGCCTGGAGTGTACGGGTTGACACTGAAGCTTTCTTT. This sequence encodes CAWSVRVDTEAFF.